This T cell receptor (beta chain) was found in a study of blood T cell repertoires in COVID-19 (TCRdb year 2020). Broadly, across the study: The collaborator samples originated in the United States, Italy and Spain and spanned the acute and convalescent phases of COVID-19. The material from the prospective study consisted of cDNA or gDNA derived from T cells, B-cell-depleted T cells, or PBMCs. A freely available public database, intended as a resource for researchers studying the immune response to SARS-CoV-2, is where the repertoires were released. HLA class I and class II types, where available, came from metadata supplied by the sample provider rather than from assay-based typing. The dataset comprised deeply sampled blood TCRbeta repertoires from subjects exposed to, actively infected with, or recovered from COVID-19. Sample metadata almost always included a de-identified subject ID, COVID-19 status, age in years and sex. The samples were drawn from two sources: the first 160 participants of the ongoing ImmuneRACE study, and 1,200 or so subjects contributed by 6 global collaborators. Paper-wide results and their limitations: The quantity of clinical and demographic metadata differed by source and by participant and was supplied without curation.

The immunoSEQ Assay, a bias-controlled multiplex PCR, was used to amplify TCRbeta CDR3 regions from genomic DNA. The authors' pipeline ran thus. The number of nucleated cells in each sample was estimated by amplification of reference gene primers within the assay. To quantify the absolute abundance of each unique TCRbeta CDR3 rearrangement, sequence reads were collapsed and filtered. Productive Simpson clonality was computed per sample as the square root of Simpson's diversity index over productive rearrangements. The table comes from immuneACCESS by way of TCRdb, which keeps in-frame sequences with V and J called. Part of the clones is missing from these tables; in studies checked, under half for an unresolved V gene and the rest for unknown reasons. V, J and clone size are those of that table, while D and trimming were read from the DNA. A total of 64,000 or so clones appear in this sample, approximately 82% of them only once. Approximately 12% of the sample rests with the top ten.

On this clone itself: Its cognate antigen has yet to be identified. Base qualities are not at hand, and no much larger clone is one base apart.

The germline V gene gives CDR1 as KGHSH and CDR2 as LQKENI. The cysteine opens and the phenylalanine closes a CDR3 of 15 amino acids. Left in the record is the CDR3 DNA by itself, 45 bases read in frame from the first base. V has 3 bases trimmed and J has 7 bases trimmed; junction bases matching no gene number 6. Whole blood was collected in K2EDTA tubes by collaborating institutions according to the institutions' own protocols. For TCRbeta analysis, collaborators shipped samples as frozen whole blood, isolated PBMCs, or DNA extracted from either of those sample types. The sequencing input was peripheral blood. This TCR was recovered from a man at least 80 years old with acute or convalescent COVID-19. The chain links TRBV18 with TRBJ2-1, with TRBD2 matching 10 junction bases. The sequence in DNA is TGTGCCAGCTCACCCTTTAGCGGGAGGATAAATGAGCAGTTCTTC. Its coded protein is CASSPFSGRINEQFF.